A single T cell receptor (beta chain) is shown here with its context. Its matching antigen is unknown. The data were obtained in a study of post-analysis software for immune sequencing data. Whole-study context: Recorded subtypes: relapsing-remitting, secondary progressive, progressive-relapsing; some patients unannotated. Overall study findings and caveats: The study found TRBV5-6, TRBV5-1 and TRBV20-1 among five TRBV segments more frequent in patients than controls. Among multiple sclerosis patients, normalized Chao1 diversity was significantly below that of controls. F measure showed strong co-clustering of same-batch samples.

Germline CDR1 and CDR2: SGDLS and YYNGEE. The CDR3 totals 14 residues. V was pared by 0 bases and J by 0 bases, with 6 bases between. Prepared TCR beta cDNA libraries contained unique molecular identifiers. Yield was roughly 500,000 cDNA molecules from 1 to 10 million T cells. MiXCR, run by TCRdb on the PCR reads, gives a single entry per CDR3 protein. The table lists approximately 630,000 distinct CDR3 sequences, roughly three fifths of them singletons. This TCR was recovered from a girl between 2 and 10 years old with multiple sclerosis. Sequences were obtained from blood. V gene TRBV9 combines with J gene TRBJ1-2; D is undetermined. CDR3 sequence (DNA): TGTGCCAGCAGCGTAGGGGCACCTAACTATGGCTACACCTTC. It specifies CASSVGAPNYGYTF.